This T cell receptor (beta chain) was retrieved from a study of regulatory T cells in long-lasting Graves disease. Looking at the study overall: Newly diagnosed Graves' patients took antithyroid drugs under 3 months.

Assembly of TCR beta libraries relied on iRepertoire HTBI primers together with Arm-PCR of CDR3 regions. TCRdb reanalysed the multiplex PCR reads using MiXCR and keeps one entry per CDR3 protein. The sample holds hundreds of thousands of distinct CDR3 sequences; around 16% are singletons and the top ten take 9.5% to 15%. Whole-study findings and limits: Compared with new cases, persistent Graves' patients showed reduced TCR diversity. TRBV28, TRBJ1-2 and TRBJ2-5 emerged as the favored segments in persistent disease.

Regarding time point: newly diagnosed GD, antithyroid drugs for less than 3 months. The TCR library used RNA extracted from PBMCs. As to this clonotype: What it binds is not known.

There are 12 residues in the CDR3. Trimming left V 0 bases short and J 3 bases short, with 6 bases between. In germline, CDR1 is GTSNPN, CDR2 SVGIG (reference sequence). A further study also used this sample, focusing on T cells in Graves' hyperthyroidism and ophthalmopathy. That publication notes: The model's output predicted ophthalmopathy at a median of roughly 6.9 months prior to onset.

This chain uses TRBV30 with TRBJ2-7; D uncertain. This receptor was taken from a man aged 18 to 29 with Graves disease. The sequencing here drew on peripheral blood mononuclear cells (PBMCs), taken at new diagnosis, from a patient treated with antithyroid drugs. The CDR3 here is CAWSVAYYEQYF. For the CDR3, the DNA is TGTGCCTGGAGTGTTGCGTACTACGAGCAGTACTTC.